This T cell receptor (beta chain) was obtained from a study of human T cells and chemical hapten exposure. Time point denoted: patch test 3, about 24 weeks after DPC sensitization. The treatment: therapeutic diphenylcyclopropenone sensitization with weekly scalp DPC. Unique molecular identifiers were affixed to discrete cDNA molecules within the library. TCRdb ran MiXCR on the RACE reads and lists one entry per CDR3 protein. The sample includes some 180,000 distinct CDR3 sequences, about 25% of them seen just once. Deletions cut 7 bases from V and 9 bases from J, with 16 bases between. Germline V lookup: CDR1 SEHNR, CDR2 FQNEAQ (reference sequence). The CDR3 extends over 13 amino acids.

The chain combines TRBV7-9 with TRBJ2-1, with D perhaps TRBD1 (6 bases). The source is a woman between 40 and 50 years old with alopecia areata. Some clones in this sample may be carry-over from other donors' samples. The sequences come from whole blood, collected in connection with sensitization to the hapten diphenylcyclopropenone (DPC). The CDR3 here is CASNPTGSPEQFF. The CDR3 DNA reads as TGTGCCAGCAACCCGACAGGCAGTCCTGAGCAGTTCTTC.